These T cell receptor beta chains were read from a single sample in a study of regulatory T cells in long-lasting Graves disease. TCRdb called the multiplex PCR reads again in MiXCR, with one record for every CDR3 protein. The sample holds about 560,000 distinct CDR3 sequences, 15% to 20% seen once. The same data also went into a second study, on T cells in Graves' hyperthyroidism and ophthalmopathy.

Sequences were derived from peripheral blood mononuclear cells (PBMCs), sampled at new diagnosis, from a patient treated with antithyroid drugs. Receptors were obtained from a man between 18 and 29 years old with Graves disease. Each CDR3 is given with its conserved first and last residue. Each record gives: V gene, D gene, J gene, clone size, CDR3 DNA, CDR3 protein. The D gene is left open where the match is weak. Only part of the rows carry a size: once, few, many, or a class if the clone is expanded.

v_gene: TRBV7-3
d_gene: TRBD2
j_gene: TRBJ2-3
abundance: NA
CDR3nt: TGTGCCAGCAGCTTGCTTCCGAGCGGGAGGGCCGACGATACGCAGTATTTT
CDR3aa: CASSLLPSGRADDTQYF

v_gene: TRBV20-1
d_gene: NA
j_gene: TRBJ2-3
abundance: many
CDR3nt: TGCAGTGCTCGTACCGTGACGCAGTATTTT
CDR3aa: CSARTVTQYF

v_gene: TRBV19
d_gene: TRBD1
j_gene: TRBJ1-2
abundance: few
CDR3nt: TGTGCCAGCCAGAATCCGGGACAGGGGGGCCGCTATGGCTACACCTTC
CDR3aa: CASQNPGQGGRYGYTF

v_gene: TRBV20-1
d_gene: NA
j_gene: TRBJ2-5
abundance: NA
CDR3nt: TGCAGTGCTAGAGTGGAAGCCTGGGAGACCCAGTACTTC
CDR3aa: CSARVEAWETQYF

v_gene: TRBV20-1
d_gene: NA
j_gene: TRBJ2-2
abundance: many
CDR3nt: TGCAGTGCTACCCGGAAGAGCACCGGGGAGCTGTTTTTT
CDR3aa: CSATRKSTGELFF

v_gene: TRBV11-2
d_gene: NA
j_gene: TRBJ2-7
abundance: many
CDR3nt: TGTGCCAGCAGCACCCTCGAGGGGACCTACGAGCAGTACTTC
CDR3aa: CASSTLEGTYEQYF

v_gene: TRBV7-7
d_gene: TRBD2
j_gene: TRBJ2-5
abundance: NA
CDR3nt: TGTGCTAGCAGCTCGAGCGGGAGGGCTGAGACCCAGTACTTC
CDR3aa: CASSSSGRAETQYF

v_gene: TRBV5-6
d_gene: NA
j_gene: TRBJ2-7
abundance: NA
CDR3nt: TGTGCCAGCAGCAGAAGGGGGAGGGCTAGGGAGCAGTACTTC
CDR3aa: CASSRRGRAREQYF

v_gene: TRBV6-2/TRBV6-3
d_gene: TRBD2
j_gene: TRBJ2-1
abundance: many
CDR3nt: TGTGCCAGCAGTTGGGGGGGGACCTACAATGAGCAGTTCTTC
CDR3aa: CASSWGGTYNEQFF

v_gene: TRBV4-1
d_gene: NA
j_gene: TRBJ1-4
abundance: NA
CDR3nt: TGCGCCAGCAGCCAAGTCGGGAAACTGTTTTTT
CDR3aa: CASSQVGKLFF

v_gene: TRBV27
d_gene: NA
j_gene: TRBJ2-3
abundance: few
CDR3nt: TGTGCCAGCAGCCCCGATCCAACCAGCGGGAGCACAGATACGCAGTATTTT
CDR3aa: CASSPDPTSGSTDTQYF

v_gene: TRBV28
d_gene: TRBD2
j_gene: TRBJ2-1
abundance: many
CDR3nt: TGTGCCAGCAGTCGACCCGGGACTAGAGACAATGAGCAGTTCTTC
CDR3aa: CASSRPGTRDNEQFF

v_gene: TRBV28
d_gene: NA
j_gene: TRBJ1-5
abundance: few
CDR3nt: TGTGCCAGCAGATATCCGGGGGCGTATCAGCCCCAGCATTTT
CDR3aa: CASRYPGAYQPQHF

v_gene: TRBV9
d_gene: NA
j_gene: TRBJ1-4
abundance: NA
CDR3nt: TGTGCCAGCAGCGTAGCGGGTACGACTAATGAAAAACTGTTTTTT
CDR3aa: CASSVAGTTNEKLFF

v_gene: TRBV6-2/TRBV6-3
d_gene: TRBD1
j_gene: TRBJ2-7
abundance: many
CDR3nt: TGTGCCAGCAGTTCGGGACAGGGGGCATTCTACGAGCAGTACTTC
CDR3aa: CASSSGQGAFYEQYF

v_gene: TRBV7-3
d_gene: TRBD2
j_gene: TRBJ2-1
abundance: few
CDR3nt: TGTGCCAGCAGCCTAGCGGGAGGGCCTTTGGATGAGCAGTTCTTC
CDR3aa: CASSLAGGPLDEQFF

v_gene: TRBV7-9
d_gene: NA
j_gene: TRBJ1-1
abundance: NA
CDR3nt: TGTGCCAGCAGCTTCGGTCCAGGTCCGAACGTGGCTTTCTTT
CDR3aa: CASSFGPGPNVAFF

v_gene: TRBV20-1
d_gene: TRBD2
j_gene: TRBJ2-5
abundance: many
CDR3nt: TGCAGTGCTACACCCGGACTAGCGGGAGTCCCTGAGACCCAGTACTTC
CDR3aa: CSATPGLAGVPETQYF

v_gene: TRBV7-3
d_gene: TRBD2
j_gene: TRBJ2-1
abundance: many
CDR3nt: TGTGCCAGCAGCTCCTCCGGGACTAGCGGGAGAAGCGAGCAGTTCTTC
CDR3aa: CASSSSGTSGRSEQFF

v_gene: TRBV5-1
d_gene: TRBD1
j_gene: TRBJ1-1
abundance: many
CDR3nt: TGCGCCAGCAGCCTCCGGGACAGGGTCCAGAAGAACACTGAAGCTTTCTTT
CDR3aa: CASSLRDRVQKNTEAFF

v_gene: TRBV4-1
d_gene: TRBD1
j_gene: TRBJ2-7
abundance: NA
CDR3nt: TGCGCCAGCAGCGGGACAGCCGCCTACGAGCAGTACTTC
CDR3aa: CASSGTAAYEQYF

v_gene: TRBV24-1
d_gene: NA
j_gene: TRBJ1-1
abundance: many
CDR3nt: TGTGCCACCAGTGATCCGGGGAGGGGGGTTGGCACTGAAGCTTTCTTT
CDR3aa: CATSDPGRGVGTEAFF

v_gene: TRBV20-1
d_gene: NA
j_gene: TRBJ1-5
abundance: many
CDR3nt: TGCAGTGCTCCTTACAGGGGCAATCAGCCCCAGCATTTT
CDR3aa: CSAPYRGNQPQHF

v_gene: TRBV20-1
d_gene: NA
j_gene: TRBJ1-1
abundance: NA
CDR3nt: TGCAGTGCTAGGACCAACAGGGCCACTGAAGCTTTCTTT
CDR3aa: CSARTNRATEAFF

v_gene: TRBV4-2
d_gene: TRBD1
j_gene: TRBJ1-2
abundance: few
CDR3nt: TGTGCCAGCAGCCAAGCCACAGGGGGCGTAAACTATGGCTACACCTTC
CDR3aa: CASSQATGGVNYGYTF

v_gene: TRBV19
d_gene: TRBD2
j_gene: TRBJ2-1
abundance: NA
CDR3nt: TGTGCCAGTACGGAGCGGGAGGGGTCCTACAATGAGCAGTTCTTC
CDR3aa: CASTEREGSYNEQFF

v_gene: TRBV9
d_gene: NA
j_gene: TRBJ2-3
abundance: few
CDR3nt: TGTGCCAGCAGCGCGTCCGGGACTCGCACAGATACGCAGTATTTT
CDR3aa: CASSASGTRTDTQYF

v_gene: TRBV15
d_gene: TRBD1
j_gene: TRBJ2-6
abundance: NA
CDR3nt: TGTGCCACCAGCAGCAGGGGGTCTGGGGCCAACGTCCTGACTTTC
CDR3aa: CATSSRGSGANVLTF

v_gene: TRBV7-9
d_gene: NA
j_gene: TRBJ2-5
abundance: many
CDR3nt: TGTGCCAGCAGCTTAGCCGTAGAGGGAAGAGAGACCCAGTACTTC
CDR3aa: CASSLAVEGRETQYF